The sequence of this TCR beta chain was determined in a study of control samples from healthy donors and cancer patients. The assay was immunoSEQ multiplex PCR, and TCRdb's table has in-frame clones only and misses some. This table holds about 120,000 clones, 80% to 90% found once. Trimming took 0 bases from V and 9 from J, leaving 12 bases between them. In germline, CDR1 is MNHNS, CDR2 SASEGT. The CDR3 length is 15 residues. V is TRBV6-1 and J is TRBJ1-6, with TRBD1 as a possible D gene (6 bases). Sequenced input: blood. The receptor was isolated from a middle-aged man in good health. The CDR3 nucleotides read TGTGCCAGCAGTGAAGCCGTGAAAGGGGGTTCACCCCTCCACTTT. Encoded protein: CASSEAVKGGSPLHF.